Below are 30 T cell receptor beta chains sequenced from a single sample in a study of OX40 agonist ivuxolimab in advanced cancers. Only in-frame clones appear in the TCRdb table, and some are missing; sequencing was by immunoSEQ multiplex PCR. The sample shows 20,000 to 25,000 clones, roughly 91% of them seen only once. Sample: CD4+ or CD8+ T cells sorted from blood, taken in a trial of the OX40 agonist ivuxolimab. These receptors were collected from an adult with an advanced solid tumor such as melanoma, head and neck, liver or kidney cancer.

The J gene is TRBJ1-1, the V gene TRBV2, with 10 bases fitting TRBD1. The CDR3 is 17 amino acids. Germline lookup yields CDR1 SNHLY and CDR2 FYNNEI. V lost 3 bases and J lost 5; bases outside the gene matches: 12. For the CDR3, the DNA is TGTGCCAGCAGTGACCTGGGACAGGGGTCCCGTCGGACTGAAGCTTTCTTT. Translating it yields CASSDLGQGSRRTEAFF. The full variable domain, in which reference TRBV2 and TRBJ1-1 provide the parts outside the CDR3, is EPEVTQTPSHQVTQMGQEVILRCVPISNHLYFYWYRQILGQKVEFLVSFYNNEISEKSEIFDDQFSVERPDGSNFTLKIRSTKLEDSAMYFCASSDLGQGSRRTEAFFGQGTRLTVV.

The J gene is TRBJ2-7, the V gene TRBV9; 8 bases align to TRBD2. V shed 4 bases, J shed 3 bases, and the junction held 6 bases outside the gene matches. CDR1 and CDR2 from the germline V gene are SGDLS and YYNGEE. The CDR3 spans 14 residues. The CDR3 region is CASSSSGGDYEQYF. DNA of the CDR3: TGTGCCAGCAGCTCCAGCGGGGGTGACTACGAGCAGTACTTC.

This chain links TRBV11-3 with TRBJ1-1, with no clear D. CDR1 SGHNT and CDR2 YENEEA come from the germline V gene. The V and J ends lost 3 bases and 4 bases respectively, with 12 bases between them. This CDR3 contains 14 residues. The CDR3 DNA is TGTGCCAGCAGCTTGGAAGGATTTTTCACTGAAGCTTTCTTT. It specifies CASSLEGFFTEAFF.

This clone was seen only once. The chain links TRBV5-6 to TRBJ2-1; the match to TRBD1 covers 11 bases. The CDR3 totals 17 residues. Germline-derived CDR1 and CDR2 are SGHDT and YYEEEE. The ends lost 4 bases at V and 9 bases at J; junction bases unmatched: 15. CDR3 DNA: TGTGCCAGCAGCCAGAGACCGGGACAGGGGGTGCTAGGTGAGCAGTTCTTC. This sequence encodes CASSQRPGQGVLGEQFF.

This clone has just one count. The CDR3 here is CASSSWATETQYF. CDR3 in DNA: TGTGCCAGCAGTTCTTGGGCGACAGAGACCCAGTACTTC. The chain recombines TRBV27 with TRBJ2-5; D gene unclear. The germline V gene encodes CDR1 MNHEY and CDR2 SMNVEV (reference sequence). The CDR3 loop spans 13 amino acids. V dropped 4 bases and J dropped 4 bases, with 10 bases sitting between them.

The chain links TRBV6-6 to TRBJ1-1; 7 bases align to TRBD1. The V gene end was trimmed by 8 bases and the J gene end by 6 bases; junction bases not matched to a gene: 15. The CDR3 is 15 residues long. Looked up from germline, CDR1 is MNHNY and CDR2 is SVGAGI (reference sequence). The CDR3 here is CASRPKGGGGSEAFF. The CDR3 nucleotides read TGTGCCAGCCGCCCCAAAGGGGGCGGGGGGTCTGAAGCTTTCTTT.

This clone was observed a handful of times. The V gene is TRBV5-1, the J gene TRBJ2-1; TRBD2 matches at 11 bases. The CDR3 runs to 15 residues. Germline assignment: CDR1 SGHRS and CDR2 YFSETQ. V gave up 4 bases and J gave up 7 bases; unmatched junction bases: 7. CDR3: CASSRSGGGGNEQFF. CDR3 sequence (DNA): TGCGCCAGCAGCCGTAGCGGGGGGGGCGGAAATGAGCAGTTCTTC.

The chain joins TRBV10-3 to TRBJ2-2; D perhaps matches TRBD2 (6 bases). Germline V CDR1 and CDR2: ENHRY, SYGVKD. Trimming removed 6 bases at V and 1 base at J, with 12 bases between. The CDR3 totals 15 residues. The CDR3 DNA sequence: TGTGCCATCAGCCCGGGACTGAAGAACACCGGGGAGCTGTTTTTT. It codes for CAISPGLKNTGELFF.

This clone was observed a single time. The V and J genes are TRBV20-1 and TRBJ2-2; the D is unclear. This CDR3 has 11 amino acids. Trimming took 4 bases from V and 3 from J, leaving 3 bases between them. From germline, CDR1 is DFQATT and CDR2 SNEGSKA (reference sequence). CDR3 DNA: TGCAGTGCTAAATACACCGGGGAGCTGTTTTTT. Its protein is CSAKYTGELFF.

The chain combines TRBV6-5 with TRBJ2-2, with D tentatively TRBD1 or TRBD2 (5 bases each). Trimming shortened V by 1 base and J by 5 bases, and 14 bases separated the two germline ends. The germline V gene has CDR1 MNHEY and CDR2 SVGAGI. The CDR3 has 16 residues. CDR3 in amino acids: CASSYLGRSDTGELFF. The CDR3 nucleotides are TGTGCCAGCAGTTACTTGGGACGGTCCGATACCGGGGAGCTGTTTTTT.

The V and J genes are TRBV27 and TRBJ2-1; 8 bases agree with TRBD2. The CDR3 sequence is 15 residues long. V lost 6 bases and J lost 7; bases outside the gene matches: 11. The V gene's germline CDR1 is MNHEY and CDR2 SMNVEV (reference sequence). CDR3 region: CASSRGLAFGNEQFF. CDR3 in DNA: TGTGCCAGCAGCCGAGGACTAGCCTTTGGGAATGAGCAGTTCTTC.

This clone was counted a few times. The chain uses TRBV5-7 and TRBJ1-1; TRBD1 is a possible D gene (5 bases). TRBV5-7 is an ORF for which the function is uncertain. There are 14 residues in the CDR3. V gave up 3 bases and J gave up 7 bases, with 16 bases separating them. CDR3 sequence: CASSYLPGPGEAFF. Here the CDR3 DNA reads TGTGCCAGCAGCTACTTACCGGGACCTGGTGAAGCTTTCTTT.

The chain joins TRBV6-4 to TRBJ1-2; TRBD1 is a possible D gene (5 bases). CDR1 is MRHNA, CDR2 SNTAGT, per germline. This CDR3 has 15 amino acids. Trimming stripped 8 bases from V and 4 bases from J, with 20 bases between. The CDR3 is CASRPMAGGGYGYTF. The CDR3 DNA reads TGTGCCAGCCGCCCGATGGCGGGGGGAGGCTATGGCTACACCTTC.

The DNA of the CDR3 is TGTGCCAGTACCCGAGGGGGGGCTAGGTACAATGAGCAGTTCTTC. It codes for CASTRGGARYNEQFF. V usage is TRBV19 and J usage is TRBJ2-1, with a possible D match to TRBD2 (7 bases). With 7 bases removed from V and 4 bases from J, the gap between germline ends came to 17 bases. The CDR3 spans 15 residues. Looked up from germline, CDR1 is LNHDA and CDR2 is SQIVND (reference sequence).

The chain has TRBV5-1 and TRBJ1-1, with 8 bases that match TRBD1. The CDR3 covers 14 residues. Germline CDR1 is SGHRS and CDR2 is YFSETQ. Unmatched junction bases numbered 6, after V lost 6 bases and J lost 2 bases. The CDR3 protein is CASTTGGPNTEAFF. The CDR3 DNA is TGCGCCAGCACAACAGGGGGTCCCAACACTGAAGCTTTCTTT.

The CDR3 protein is CASSVRLRWRQPQHF. In nucleotides, the CDR3 is TGTGCCAGCAGCGTCAGATTACGGTGGAGGCAGCCCCAGCATTTT. The V and J genes are TRBV9 and TRBJ1-5; no clear D gene. There are 15 residues in the CDR3. In germline, CDR1 is SGDLS, CDR2 YYNGEE. V lost 2 bases and J lost 7, with 16 bases in between.

The J gene is TRBJ2-7, the V gene TRBV10-1, with unresolved D. Trimming stripped 3 bases from V and 0 bases from J, with 9 bases between. CDR1 and CDR2 from the germline V gene are WNHNN and SYGVQD (reference sequence). CDR3 size: 14 residues. In DNA form, the CDR3 reads TGCGCCAGCAGTGATCCGGCTCACTCCTACGAGCAGTACTTC. Encoded protein: CASSDPAHSYEQYF.

For this clone: Germline is not matched at one junction end, which may reflect a read error. V gene TRBV11-2 combines with J gene TRBJ1-6; D is uncertain. This CDR3 region has 12 residues. Germline V CDR1 and CDR2: SGHAT, FQNNGV. The CDR3 here is CASSLDNPPLHF. The DNA for the CDR3 is TGTGCCAGCAGCTTAGATAATCCACCCCTCCACTTT.

V and J are TRBV5-1 and TRBJ2-7; D is perhaps TRBD2 (6 bases). V lost 0 bases and J 7 bases, leaving 11 bases between the germline ends. Germline CDR1 and CDR2: SGHRS and YFSETQ. The CDR3 contains 13 residues. CDR3 sequence reads: CASSLDPAGEQYF. The CDR3 region has the DNA TGCGCCAGCAGCTTGGACCCGGCGGGGGAGCAGTACTTC.

For this clone: Other DNA sequences of this sample code for an identical CDR3. The chain joins TRBV2 to TRBJ2-2, with 7 bases lining up with TRBD1. CDR1 and CDR2 (germline): SNHLY, FYNNEI. With V trimmed by 4 bases and J by 0 bases, 2 bases remained unmatched. This CDR3 is 15 amino acids long. The DNA for the CDR3 is TGTGCCAGCAGTGGACAGGGCTCGAACACCGGGGAGCTGTTTTTT. Residues: CASSGQGSNTGELFF.

The chain employs TRBV7-9 and TRBJ2-3; tentatively, D is TRBD2 (5 bases). The length of the CDR3 is 17 residues. From germline, CDR1 is SEHNR and CDR2 FQNEAQ (reference sequence). V was shortened by 0 bases and J by 6 bases, with 19 bases between the two germline ends. The CDR3 sequence is CASSLAVRSQDFDTQYF. The CDR3 nucleotides are TGTGCCAGCAGCTTAGCCGTCCGGAGCCAGGACTTCGATACGCAGTATTTT.

The chain links TRBV19 to TRBJ2-3; the match to TRBD1 covers 8 bases. Looked up from germline, CDR1 is LNHDA and CDR2 is SQIVND (reference sequence). The CDR3 has 14 amino acids. V trimming: 0 bases; J trimming: 5 bases; junction bases outside the gene matches: 1. CDR3 DNA: TGTGCCAGTAGTATAGACAGGGGGCGAGATACGCAGTATTTT. Translating it yields CASSIDRGRDTQYF.

The chain links TRBV6-5 to TRBJ2-3; the D is unclear. V gave up 0 bases and J gave up 9 bases, with 4 bases separating them. This CDR3 is 11 amino acids long. The germline gives CDR1 MNHEY, CDR2 SVGAGI. This chain's CDR3 is CASSYSRTQYF. Here the CDR3 DNA reads TGTGCCAGCAGTTACTCGAGGACGCAGTATTTT.

The chain uses TRBV10-1 and TRBJ2-5, with 10 bases matching TRBD1. The CDR3 sequence is 18 residues long. The V gene end was trimmed by 0 bases and the J gene end by 0 bases; junction bases not matched to a gene: 7. Germline V gives CDR1 WNHNN, CDR2 SYGVQD (reference sequence). CDR3 region: CASSESWTGGSHQETQYF. The CDR3 region has the DNA TGCGCCAGCAGTGAGTCATGGACAGGGGGGTCCCACCAAGAGACCCAGTACTTC.

V and J are TRBV11-3 and TRBJ2-1; 13 bases agree with TRBD2. Unmatched junction bases numbered 0, after V lost 1 base and J lost 3 bases. The germline gives CDR1 SGHNT, CDR2 YENEEA. This CDR3 region has 16 residues. The CDR3 nucleotides are TGTGCCAGCAGCTTAGGGACTAGCGGGGGCTACAATGAGCAGTTCTTC. This codes for CASSLGTSGGYNEQFF. The complete variable domain, with remaining parts taken from reference TRBV11-3 and TRBJ2-1, reads EAGVVQSPRYKIIEKKQPVAFWCNPISGHNTLYWYLQNLGQGPELLIRYENEEAVDDSQLPKDRFSAERLKGVDSTLKIQPAELGDSAVYLCASSLGTSGGYNEQFFGPGTRLTVL.

The chain couples TRBV9 to TRBJ2-7, with D possibly called TRBD1 or TRBD2 (7 bases each). CDR1 is SGDLS and CDR2 is YYNGEE in the germline V gene. The length of the CDR3 is 14 residues. The V end was cut by 4 bases, the J end by 7 bases, with 18 bases between. The CDR3 DNA follows: TGTGCCAGCAGCCCCCAGGGGGGGATAAGGGAGCAGTACTTC. This gives the protein CASSPQGGIREQYF.

The sample holds one count of this clone. V is TRBV7-2 and J is TRBJ2-5; no clear D. Germline CDR1 SGHTA, CDR2 FQGNSA. Trimming took 9 bases from V and 6 from J, leaving 11 bases between them. This CDR3 has 11 amino acids. The CDR3 DNA reads as TGTGCCAGTTTCGGTGTTCAGACCCAGTACTTC. Translated: CASFGVQTQYF.

The chain has TRBV9 and TRBJ2-1, with TRBD2 identical over 12 bases. Germline CDR1 and CDR2: SGDLS and YYNGEE. The CDR3 sequence is 19 residues long. V was clipped by 1 base and J by 0 bases; unmatched bases: 8. CDR3 sequence (DNA): TGTGCCAGCAGCGTATCGACTAGCGGGAGCTGGAGCTCCTACAATGAGCAGTTCTTC. As protein: CASSVSTSGSWSSYNEQFF.

The chain uses TRBV4-1 and TRBJ1-1; 10 bases are a match to TRBD1. CDR1 and CDR2 (germline): MGHRA, YSYEKL. The junction had 4 bases not matched to a gene; V was cut back by 6 bases and J by 3 bases. CDR3 length: 14 residues. The CDR3 reads CASRRTGGHTEAFF. In DNA, the CDR3 is TGCGCCAGCAGGCGGACAGGGGGGCACACTGAAGCTTTCTTT.

This sequence joins TRBV19 and TRBJ2-1; the D gene is possibly TRBD2 (6 bases). CDR3 length: 16 amino acids. V lost 5 bases and J lost 0, with 14 bases in between. Germline assignment: CDR1 LNHDA and CDR2 SQIVND (reference sequence). CDR3 sequence: CASSPLAESSYNEQFF. CDR3 bases: TGTGCCAGTAGTCCTTTAGCGGAGAGCTCCTACAATGAGCAGTTCTTC.